This TCR beta chain was retrieved from a study of blood T cells in healthy people across ages. Study-level results: Higher diversity, along with more naive CD4+ cells, distinguished long-lived donors from aged donors.

Worth noting for this clonotype: Its target is unknown.

This CDR3 is built from 15 residues. CDR1 is SEHNR, CDR2 FQNEAQ, per germline (reference sequence). The ends were cut back, 5 bases at V and 9 bases at J, with 17 bases in the middle. A J-beta primer mix and a sample-barcoded 5' primer were used in a second PCR of about 7 to 12 cycles. In TCRdb, the 5' RACE reads were re-called with MiXCR into one record per CDR3 protein. This sample has 1.5 million to 2 million distinct CDR3 sequences, with roughly 27% found just once. Material: blood. The TCR originated in a woman aged 30 to 39 in good health. The V and J genes are TRBV7-9 and TRBJ1-6; tentative D call: TRBD1 (5 bases). DNA of the CDR3: TGTGCCAGCAGCCCCCGGAGGACAAACGGTTCACCCCTCCACTTT. This encodes CASSPRRTNGSPLHF. The full variable domain, completed using reference TRBV7-9 and TRBJ1-6, is DTGVSQNPRHKITKRGQNVTFRCDPISEHNRLYWYRQTLGQGPEFLTYFQNEAQLEKSRLLSDRFSAERPKGSFSTLEIQRTEQGDSAMYLCASSPRRTNGSPLHFGNGTRLTVT.